Listed here are 28 T cell receptor beta chains from one sample, sequenced in a study of T cells in Graves' hyperthyroidism and ophthalmopathy. Regions amplified from RNA transcripts were the TCR beta CDR3 regions. HTBI primers were employed in a first-round RT-PCR of the TCR CDR3. One entry per CDR3 protein, called by TCRdb with MiXCR from the multiplex PCR reads. Here the sample spans about 500,000 distinct CDR3 sequences, roughly a sixth being singletons. The specimen was blood. The receptors stem from a woman aged 18-30 years with Graves' hyperthyroidism.

In this sample, this clonotype turned up many times. The J gene is TRBJ1-5, the V gene TRBV3-1, with D perhaps matching TRBD1 (6 bases). The length of the CDR3 is 14 residues. Trimming removed 1 base from V and 7 bases from J, with 11 bases in between. Germline V gene lookup returns CDR1 LGHDT and CDR2 YNNKEL (reference sequence). CDR3 region: CASSQGAGAQPQHF. CDR3 DNA sequence: TGTGCCAGCAGCCAAGGGGCAGGGGCCCAGCCCCAGCATTTT.

There are a few counts of this clonotype. The chain carries TRBV12-3 or TRBV12-4 and TRBJ1-5; 7 bases agree with TRBD1. V trimming: 0 bases; J trimming: 7 bases; junction bases outside the gene matches: 15. This CDR3 has 18 residues. The CDR3 here is CASSLAQGEGALGQPQHF. The CDR3 coding sequence is TGTGCCAGCAGTTTAGCGCAGGGGGAGGGGGCGCTTGGGCAGCCCCAGCATTTT.

This chain connects TRBV19 to TRBJ2-1; 9 nucleotides agree with TRBD2. This CDR3 has 16 amino acids. Germline CDR1 reads LNHDA; CDR2 reads SQIVND (reference sequence). V dropped 7 bases and J dropped 10; count of bases not matched to a gene: 17. CDR3 loop: CASTALVTSGLWEQFF. Written as DNA, the CDR3 is TGTGCCAGTACCGCCCTGGTGACTAGCGGTTTATGGGAGCAGTTCTTC.

A few counts support this clonotype. This chain joins TRBV7-2 and TRBJ2-7; a possible D gene is TRBD1 (6 bases). Germline CDR1 SGHTA, CDR2 FQGNSA. V lost 6 bases and J lost 1, with 13 bases in between. This CDR3 has 14 residues. The CDR3 DNA sequence: TGTGCCAGCAGGTCCTCCGGACAGTCCTACGAGCAGTACTTC. This translates into CASRSSGQSYEQYF.

This clonotype appeared many times. CDR3 bases: TGTGCCAGCAGCTTAGAAGCTAGTAATGAGCAGTTCTTC. It specifies CASSLEASNEQFF. V and J are TRBV7-2 and TRBJ2-1; D remains ambiguous. Between the trimmed V and J ends, which lost 1 base and 7 bases, there was a span of 8 bases. The CDR3 covers 13 residues. Germline CDR1 is SGHTA and CDR2 is FQGNSA.

This clonotype has only one observation. The CDR3 sequence is CAISELSAMNTEAFF. CDR3 sequence (DNA): TGTGCCATCAGTGAGCTTTCTGCCATGAACACTGAAGCTTTCTTT. The chain couples TRBV10-3 to TRBJ1-1; no firm D call. The CDR3 is made up of 15 amino acids. CDR1 is ENHRY, CDR2 SYGVKD, per germline. Trimming removed 2 bases from V and 0 bases from J, with 10 bases in between.

The rearrangement joins TRBV20-1 to TRBJ1-6, with D possibly TRBD1 on 5 matching bases. This CDR3 is built from 14 residues. Germline assignment: CDR1 DFQATT and CDR2 SNEGSKA (reference sequence). V lost 5 bases, J lost 5 bases, and 13 bases lay in between. DNA for the CDR3: TGCAGTGCTGGACGGACAACAAATAATTCACCCCTCCACTTT. Amino acid sequence: CSAGRTTNNSPLHF.

This clonotype was counted only a few times. This chain links TRBV4-2 with TRBJ1-5; D perhaps matches TRBD1 (5 bases). Germline CDR1 reads LGHNA; CDR2 reads YNFKEQ. V lost 2 bases, J lost 2 bases, and 10 bases lay in between. The CDR3 is 15 residues long. CDR3 sequence (DNA): TGTGCCAGCAGCCAACGAGGGGACGGCAATCAGCCCCAGCATTTT. This encodes CASSQRGDGNQPQHF.

This clonotype was seen a handful of times. Written as DNA, the CDR3 is TGCAGTGCTAGGGGACAGACGGGCTATGGCTACACCTTC. It codes for CSARGQTGYGYTF. The V gene is TRBV20-1, the J gene TRBJ1-2; 7 bases agree with TRBD1. V lost 3 bases, J lost 4 bases, and 5 bases stayed unmatched. Germline V gene data show CDR1 as DFQATT and CDR2 as SNEGSKA (reference sequence). This CDR3 spans 13 amino acids.

V and J are TRBV15 and TRBJ2-2; 7 nucleotides line up with TRBD1. After removal of 2 bases from V and 4 bases from J, the junction contained 4 bases not matched to a gene. The length of the CDR3 is 15 residues. Germline CDR1 LNHNV, CDR2 YYDKDF (reference sequence). This CDR3 is CATSRNNRGTGELFF. The CDR3 DNA sequence: TGTGCCACCAGCAGAAACAACAGGGGCACCGGGGAGCTGTTTTTT.

CDR3 in amino acids: CASSLPAGVYGYTF. The CDR3 coding sequence is TGTGCCAGTAGCCTCCCGGCAGGGGTCTATGGCTACACCTTC. The chain uses TRBV19 and TRBJ1-2; D is possibly TRBD1 (6 bases). The CDR3 totals 14 residues. Germline assignment: CDR1 LNHDA and CDR2 SQIVND (reference sequence). V lost 6 bases and J lost 4, with 15 bases in between.

This chain links TRBV5-1 with TRBJ1-2; TRBD1 matches at 7 bases. The V and J ends lost 4 bases and 4 bases, in that order; junction bases with no gene match: 7. The CDR3 is 14 residues long. The germline V gene has CDR1 SGHRS and CDR2 YFSETQ. In DNA, the CDR3 is TGCGCCAGCAGCGTATTACAGGGGTCCTATGGCTACACCTTC. This encodes CASSVLQGSYGYTF.

The V call is TRBV3-1, the J call TRBJ2-7; D perhaps matches TRBD1 (6 bases). This CDR3 spans 15 amino acids. With 2 bases removed from V and 5 bases from J, the gap between germline ends came to 16 bases. Germline CDR1 and CDR2: LGHDT and YNNKEL (reference sequence). The CDR3 spells CASSQLDRSFHEQYF. The CDR3 coding sequence is TGTGCCAGCAGCCAACTAGACAGGAGTTTCCACGAGCAGTACTTC.

This chain uses TRBV7-2 with TRBJ1-5, with D perhaps TRBD1 (5 bases). The CDR3 extends over 13 amino acids. Trimming removed 5 bases at V and 7 bases at J, with 12 bases between. Germline loops: CDR1 SGHTA, CDR2 FQGNSA. CDR3: CASSQGRWQPQHF. For the CDR3, the DNA is TGTGCCAGCAGCCAGGGACGCTGGCAGCCCCAGCATTTT.

With respect to this clonotype: Since a much larger clone is just one base distant, this may be a read error. The chain employs TRBV30 and TRBJ2-1, with D perhaps TRBD1 (6 bases). CDR3 length equals 14 residues. CDR1 is GTSNPN, CDR2 SVGIG, per germline (reference sequence). The CDR3 sequence is CAWSLGVQGNGQFF. The CDR3 region has the DNA TGTGCCTGGAGCCTCGGGGTACAGGGCAATGGGCAGTTCTTC. Variable domain in full (rest from reference TRBV30 and TRBJ2-1): SQTIHQWPATLVQPVGSPLSLECTVEGTSNPNLYWYRQAAGRGLQLLFYSVGIGQISSEVPQNLSASRPQDRQFILSSKKLLLSDSGFYLCAWSLGVQGNGQFFGPGTRLTVL.

This sequence joins TRBV20-1 and TRBJ2-7; D may be TRBD1 (6 bases). CDR1 DFQATT and CDR2 SNEGSKA come from the germline V gene (reference sequence). The CDR3 has 15 residues. V gave up 1 base and J gave up 3 bases, with 16 bases separating them. The CDR3 here is CSARGYREQGYEQYF. DNA of the CDR3: TGCAGTGCTAGAGGGTACAGGGAGCAAGGCTACGAGCAGTACTTC.

This clonotype is a singleton in its sample. The genes are TRBV29-1 and TRBJ1-2, with 7 bases aligning to TRBD1. The CDR3 totals 11 residues. CDR1 SQVTM and CDR2 ANQGSEA come from the germline V gene. V was clipped by 7 bases and J by 7 bases; unmatched bases: 6. CDR3 sequence reads: CSAETGFGYTF. The DNA for the CDR3 is TGCAGCGCCGAGACAGGGTTTGGCTACACCTTC.

This rearrangement joins TRBV19 to TRBJ1-5, with TRBD1 matching over 7 bases. Germline lookup yields CDR1 LNHDA and CDR2 SQIVND (reference sequence). This CDR3 region has 15 residues. After removal of 1 base from V and 6 bases from J, the junction contained 6 bases not matched to a gene. The CDR3 reads CASSIATGLSQPQHF. CDR3 DNA: TGTGCCAGTAGTATAGCGACAGGGCTTAGTCAGCCCCAGCATTTT. Together with reference TRBV19 and TRBJ1-5, the CDR3 gives the full variable domain: DGGITQSPKYLFRKEGQNVTLSCEQNLNHDAMYWYRQDPGQGLRLIYYSQIVNDFQKGDIAEGYSVSREKKESFPLTVTSAQKNPTAFYLCASSIATGLSQPQHFGDGTRLSIL.

The rearrangement joins TRBV6-5 to TRBJ1-2; weak D call: TRBD1 (5 bases). V lost 2 bases, J lost 7 bases, and 8 bases lay in between. The CDR3 has 12 amino acids. CDR1 is MNHEY and CDR2 is SVGAGI in the germline V gene. In DNA, the CDR3 is TGTGCCAGCAGTTACCCCGGGGGTGGCTACACCTTC. Amino acid sequence: CASSYPGGGYTF.

This clonotype was observed many times. The rearrangement links TRBV11-3 to TRBJ2-2, with a tentative D call TRBD2 (5 bases). The germline gives CDR1 SGHNT, CDR2 YENEEA. V was pared by 5 bases and J by 0 bases, with 10 bases between. The CDR3 has 15 amino acids. The CDR3: CASSGAVTNTGELFF. The CDR3 coding sequence is TGTGCCAGCAGCGGAGCGGTTACGAACACCGGGGAGCTGTTTTTT.

This clonotype was detected a few times. The chain joins TRBV7-8 to TRBJ2-3, with D tentatively TRBD1 (5 bases). V lost 8 bases and J lost 10, with 31 bases in between. Germline V gene sequence: CDR1 SGHVS, CDR2 FQNEAQ. This CDR3 is built from 17 residues. CDR3 residues: CASFKTQTVLSQGAQYF. In nucleotides, the CDR3 is TGTGCCAGCTTCAAAACCCAAACAGTTCTATCGCAGGGTGCGCAGTATTTT.

Points on this clonotype: With a much larger clone just one base away, this may be a read error. The chain uses TRBV11-3 and TRBJ2-2; D not resolved. The germline CDR1 and CDR2 sequences are SGHNT and YENEEA. The V end was cut by 1 base, the J end by 6 bases, with 6 bases between. There are 13 residues in the CDR3. The CDR3 spells CASSLVFAGELFF. CDR3 nucleotide sequence: TGTGCCAGCAGCTTAGTATTCGCCGGGGAGCTGTTTTTT.

This clonotype came up many times. The rearrangement links TRBV28 to TRBJ2-2; 9 bases align to TRBD2. V lost 6 bases to trimming and J lost 7 bases; unmatched junction nucleotides: 12. CDR3 length: 16 residues. CDR1 is MDHEN, CDR2 SYDVKM, per germline. CDR3 residues: CASRNQREDWNGELFF. The DNA of the CDR3 is TGTGCCAGCAGAAACCAGCGGGAGGATTGGAACGGGGAGCTGTTTTTT.

This clonotype was seen many times. J is TRBJ1-5 and V is TRBV18, with a weak D call TRBD1 (5 bases). Trimming took off 2 bases at V and 3 bases at J, with 14 bases between the two ends. CDR1 is KGHSH, CDR2 LQKENI, per germline. The CDR3 runs to 16 residues. CDR3 nucleotide sequence: TGTGCCAGCTCACCATCGAGACTCAGGGACAATCAGCCCCAGCATTTT. This codes for CASSPSRLRDNQPQHF.

This clonotype was found many times. The genes are TRBV6-4 and TRBJ2-3; TRBD2 matches at 9 bases. This CDR3 spans 14 amino acids. The V segment lost 0 bases and the J segment 5 bases; nucleotides outside the gene matches: 0. Germline CDR1 and CDR2: MRHNA and SNTAGT. CDR3 residues: CASSDSRGGDTQYF. The CDR3 DNA sequence: TGTGCCAGCAGTGACTCGCGGGGGGGAGATACGCAGTATTTT.

This chain uses TRBV27 with TRBJ2-7; D gene ambiguous. Between the trimmed V and J ends, which lost 11 bases and 3 bases, there was a span of 11 bases. Germline CDR1 MNHEY, CDR2 SMNVEV (reference sequence). The CDR3 has 11 amino acids. CDR3 region: CAWRVDYEQYF. In nucleotides, the CDR3 is TGTGCCTGGAGAGTCGACTACGAGCAGTACTTC.

The V and J genes are TRBV5-8 and TRBJ1-1; 8 positions agree with TRBD1. The germline V gene encodes CDR1 SGHTS and CDR2 YDEGEE. V was clipped by 3 bases and J by 5 bases; unmatched bases: 9. This CDR3 comprises 15 residues. The CDR3 DNA follows: TGTGCCAGCAGCTACCAACAGGGGGTTCAGACTGAAGCTTTCTTT. Protein sequence: CASSYQQGVQTEAFF. Filled out from reference TRBV5-8 and TRBJ1-1, the complete variable domain reads EAGVTQSPTHLIKTRGQQATLRCSPISGHTSVYWYQQALGLGLQFLLWYDEGEERNRGNFPPRFSGRQFPNYSSELNVNALELEDSALYLCASSYQQGVQTEAFFGQGTRLTVV.

This clonotype was seen more than once but under ten times. The J gene is TRBJ1-4, the V gene TRBV18; the D gene is possibly TRBD1 (6 bases). The V gene lost 1 base and the J gene lost 6 bases, with 9 bases spanning the gap. CDR1 and CDR2 (germline): KGHSH, LQKENI. The CDR3 consists of 14 residues. CDR3 in amino acids: CASSPRGADEKLFF. In DNA, the CDR3 is TGTGCCAGCTCACCACGGGGGGCGGATGAAAAACTGTTTTTT.